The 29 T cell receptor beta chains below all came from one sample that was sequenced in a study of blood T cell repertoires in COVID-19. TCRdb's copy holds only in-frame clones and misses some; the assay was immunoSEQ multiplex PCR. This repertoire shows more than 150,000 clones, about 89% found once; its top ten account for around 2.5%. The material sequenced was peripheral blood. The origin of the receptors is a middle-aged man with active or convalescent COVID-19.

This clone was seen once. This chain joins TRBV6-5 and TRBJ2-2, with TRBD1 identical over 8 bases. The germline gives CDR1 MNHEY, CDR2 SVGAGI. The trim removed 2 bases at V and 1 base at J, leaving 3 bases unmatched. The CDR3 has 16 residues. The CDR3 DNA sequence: TGTGCCAGCAGTTACCACGGACAGGGGAACACCGGGGAGCTGTTTTTT. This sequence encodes CASSYHGQGNTGELFF.

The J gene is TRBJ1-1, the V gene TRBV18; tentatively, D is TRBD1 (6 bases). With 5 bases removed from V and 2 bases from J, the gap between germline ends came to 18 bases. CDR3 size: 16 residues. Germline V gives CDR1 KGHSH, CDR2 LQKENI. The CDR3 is CASSSGGGQYNTEAFF. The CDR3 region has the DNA TGTGCCAGCTCATCAGGCGGGGGGCAATACAACACTGAAGCTTTCTTT.

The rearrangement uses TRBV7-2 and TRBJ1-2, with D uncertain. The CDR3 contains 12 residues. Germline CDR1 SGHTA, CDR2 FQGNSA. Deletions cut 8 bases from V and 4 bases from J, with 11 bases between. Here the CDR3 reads CASSPVVYGYTF. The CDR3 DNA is TGTGCCAGCTCGCCAGTGGTCTATGGCTACACCTTC. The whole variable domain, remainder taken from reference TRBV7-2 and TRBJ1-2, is GAGVSQSPSNKVTEKGKDVELRCDPISGHTALYWYRQSLGQGLEFLIYFQGNSAPDKSGLPSDRFSAERTGGSVSTLTIQRTQQEDSAVYLCASSPVVYGYTFGSGTRLTVV.

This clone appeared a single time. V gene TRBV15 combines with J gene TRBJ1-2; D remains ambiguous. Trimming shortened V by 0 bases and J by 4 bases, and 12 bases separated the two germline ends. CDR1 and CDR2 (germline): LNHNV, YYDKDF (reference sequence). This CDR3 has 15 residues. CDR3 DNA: TGTGCCACCAGCAGAGATCCCCGGGGTGCCTATGGCTACACCTTC. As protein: CATSRDPRGAYGYTF.

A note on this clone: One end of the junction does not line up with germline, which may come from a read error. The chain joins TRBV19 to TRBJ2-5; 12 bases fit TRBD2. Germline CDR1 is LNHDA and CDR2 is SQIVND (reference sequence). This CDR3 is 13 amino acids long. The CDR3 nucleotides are TGTGCGAGTAGGACTAGCGGGGAAGAGACCCAGTACTTC. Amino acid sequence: CASRTSGEETQYF.

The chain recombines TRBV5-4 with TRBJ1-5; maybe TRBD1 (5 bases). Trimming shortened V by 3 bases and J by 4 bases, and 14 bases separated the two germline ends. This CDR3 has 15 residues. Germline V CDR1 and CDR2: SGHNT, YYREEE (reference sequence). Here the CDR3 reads CASSSAPGGNQPQHF. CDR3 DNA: TGTGCCAGCAGCTCCGCGCCGGGGGGAAATCAGCCCCAGCATTTT.

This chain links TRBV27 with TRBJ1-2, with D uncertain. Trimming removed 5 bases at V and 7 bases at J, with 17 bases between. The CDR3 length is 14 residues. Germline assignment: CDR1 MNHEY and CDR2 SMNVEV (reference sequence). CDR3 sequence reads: CASSQHIQRFGYTF. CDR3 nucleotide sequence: TGTGCCAGCAGTCAACACATTCAAAGATTTGGCTACACCTTC.

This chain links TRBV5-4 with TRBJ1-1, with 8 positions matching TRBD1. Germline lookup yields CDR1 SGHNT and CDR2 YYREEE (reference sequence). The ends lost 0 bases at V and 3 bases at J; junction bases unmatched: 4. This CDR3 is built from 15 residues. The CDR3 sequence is CASSLAGQGYTEAFF. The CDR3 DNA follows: TGTGCCAGCAGCTTGGCTGGACAGGGCTACACTGAAGCTTTCTTT.

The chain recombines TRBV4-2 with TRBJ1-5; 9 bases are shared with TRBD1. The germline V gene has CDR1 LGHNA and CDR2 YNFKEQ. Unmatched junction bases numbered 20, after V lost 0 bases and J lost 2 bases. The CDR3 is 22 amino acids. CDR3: CASSQDNWRGPETGGGNQPQHF. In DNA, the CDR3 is TGTGCCAGCAGCCAAGATAACTGGAGAGGCCCGGAAACAGGGGGCGGCAATCAGCCCCAGCATTTT.

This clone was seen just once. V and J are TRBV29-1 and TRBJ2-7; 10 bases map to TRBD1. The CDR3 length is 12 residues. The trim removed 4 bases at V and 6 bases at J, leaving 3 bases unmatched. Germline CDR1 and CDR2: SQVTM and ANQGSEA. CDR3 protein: CSVGGTGAEQYF. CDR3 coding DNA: TGCAGCGTTGGAGGGACAGGGGCCGAGCAGTACTTC.

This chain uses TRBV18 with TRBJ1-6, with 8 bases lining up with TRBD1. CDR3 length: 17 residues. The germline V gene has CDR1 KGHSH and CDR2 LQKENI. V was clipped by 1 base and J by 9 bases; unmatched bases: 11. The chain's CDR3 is CASSPQRTGTGLSPLHF. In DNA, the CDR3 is TGTGCCAGCTCACCACAAAGAACCGGGACAGGCCTTTCACCCCTCCACTTT.

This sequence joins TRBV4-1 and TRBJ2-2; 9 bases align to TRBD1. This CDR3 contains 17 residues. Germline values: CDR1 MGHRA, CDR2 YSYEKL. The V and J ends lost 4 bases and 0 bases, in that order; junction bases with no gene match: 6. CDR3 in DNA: TGCGCCAGCAGCCTACGGGGACAGGGTACGAACACCGGGGAGCTGTTTTTT. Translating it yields CASSLRGQGTNTGELFF.

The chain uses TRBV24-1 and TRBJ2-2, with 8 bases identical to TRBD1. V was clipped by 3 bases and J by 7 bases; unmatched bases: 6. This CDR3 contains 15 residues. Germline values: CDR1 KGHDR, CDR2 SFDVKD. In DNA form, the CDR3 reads TGTGCCACCAGTGATCAGGGGGCCCCGGGCGGGGAGCTGTTTTTT. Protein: CATSDQGAPGGELFF.

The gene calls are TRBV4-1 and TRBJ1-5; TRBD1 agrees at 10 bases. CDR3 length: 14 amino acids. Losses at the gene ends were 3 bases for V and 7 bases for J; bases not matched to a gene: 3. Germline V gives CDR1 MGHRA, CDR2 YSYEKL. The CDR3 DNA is TGCGCCAGCAGCCAGGGACAGGGGAACCAGCCCCAGCATTTT. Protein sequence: CASSQGQGNQPQHF.

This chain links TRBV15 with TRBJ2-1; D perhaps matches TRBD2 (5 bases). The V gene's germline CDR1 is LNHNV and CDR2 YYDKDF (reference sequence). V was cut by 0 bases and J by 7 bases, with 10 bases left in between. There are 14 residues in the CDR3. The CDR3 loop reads CATSRDRLANEQFF. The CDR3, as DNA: TGTGCCACCAGCAGAGATCGTCTAGCAAATGAGCAGTTCTTC.

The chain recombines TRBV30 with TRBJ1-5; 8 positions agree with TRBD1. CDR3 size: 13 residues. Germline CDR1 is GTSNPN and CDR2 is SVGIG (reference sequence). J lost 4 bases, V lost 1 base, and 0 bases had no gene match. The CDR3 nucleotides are TGTGCCTGGAGTGACAGGGGGAATCAGCCCCAGCATTTT. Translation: CAWSDRGNQPQHF.

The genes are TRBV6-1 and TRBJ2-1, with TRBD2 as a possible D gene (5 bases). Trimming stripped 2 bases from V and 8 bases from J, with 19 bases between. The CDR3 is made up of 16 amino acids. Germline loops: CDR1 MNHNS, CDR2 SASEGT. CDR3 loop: CASSEPLSIASDEQFF. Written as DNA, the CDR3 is TGTGCCAGCAGTGAACCCCTGTCGATAGCGAGCGATGAGCAGTTCTTC.

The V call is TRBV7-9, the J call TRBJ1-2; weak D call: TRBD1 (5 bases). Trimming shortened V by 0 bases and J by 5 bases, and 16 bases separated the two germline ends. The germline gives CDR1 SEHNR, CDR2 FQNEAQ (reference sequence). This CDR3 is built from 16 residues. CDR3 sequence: CASSLAGGDTLYGYTF. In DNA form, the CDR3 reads TGTGCCAGCAGCTTAGCTGGGGGGGATACCCTTTATGGCTACACCTTC.

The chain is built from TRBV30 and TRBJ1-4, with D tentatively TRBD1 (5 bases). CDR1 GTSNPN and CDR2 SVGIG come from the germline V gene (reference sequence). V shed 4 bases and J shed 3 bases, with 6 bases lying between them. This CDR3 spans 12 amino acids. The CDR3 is CAWKQANEKLFF. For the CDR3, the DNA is TGTGCCTGGAAACAGGCTAATGAAAAACTGTTTTTT.

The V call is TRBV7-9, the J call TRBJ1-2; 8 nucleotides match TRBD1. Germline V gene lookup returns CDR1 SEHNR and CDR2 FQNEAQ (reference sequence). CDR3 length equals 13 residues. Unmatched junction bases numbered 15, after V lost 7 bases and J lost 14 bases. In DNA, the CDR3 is TGTGCCAGCACCTTCCTAGGGGGACAGGCTGAGACCTTC. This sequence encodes CASTFLGGQAETF.

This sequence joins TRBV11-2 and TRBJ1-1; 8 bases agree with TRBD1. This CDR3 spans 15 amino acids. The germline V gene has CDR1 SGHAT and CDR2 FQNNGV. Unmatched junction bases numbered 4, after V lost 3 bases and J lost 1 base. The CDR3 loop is CASSFQGAGNTEAFF. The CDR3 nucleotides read TGTGCCAGCAGCTTCCAGGGGGCTGGGAACACTGAAGCTTTCTTT.

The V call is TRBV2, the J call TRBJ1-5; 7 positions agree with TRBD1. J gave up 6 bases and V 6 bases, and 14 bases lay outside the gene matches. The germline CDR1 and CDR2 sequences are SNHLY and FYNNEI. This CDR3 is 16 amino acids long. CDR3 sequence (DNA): TGTGCCAGCAGGGGAACCACAGGGGTGGGGGGTCAGCCCCAGCATTTT. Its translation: CASRGTTGVGGQPQHF.

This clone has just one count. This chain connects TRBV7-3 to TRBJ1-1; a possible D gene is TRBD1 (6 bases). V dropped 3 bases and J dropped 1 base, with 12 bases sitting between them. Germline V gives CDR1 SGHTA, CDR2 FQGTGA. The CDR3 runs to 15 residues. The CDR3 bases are TGTGCCAGCAGCTTCTCTGGGACACCGAACACTGAAGCTTTCTTT. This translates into CASSFSGTPNTEAFF.

The CDR3 reads CASSVQGSGELFF. In DNA, the CDR3 is TGTGCCAGCAGCGTACAGGGTTCGGGGGAGCTGTTTTTT. The rearrangement links TRBV9 to TRBJ2-2; maybe TRBD1 (5 bases). Trimming shortened V by 1 base and J by 8 bases, and 9 bases separated the two germline ends. The V gene's germline CDR1 is SGDLS and CDR2 YYNGEE. There are 13 residues in the CDR3.

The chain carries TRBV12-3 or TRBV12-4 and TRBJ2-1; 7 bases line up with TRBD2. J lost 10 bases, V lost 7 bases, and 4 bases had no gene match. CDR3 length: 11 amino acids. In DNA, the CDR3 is TGTGCCAGCACCTTGGGGGGGGAGCAGTTCTTC. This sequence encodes CASTLGGEQFF.

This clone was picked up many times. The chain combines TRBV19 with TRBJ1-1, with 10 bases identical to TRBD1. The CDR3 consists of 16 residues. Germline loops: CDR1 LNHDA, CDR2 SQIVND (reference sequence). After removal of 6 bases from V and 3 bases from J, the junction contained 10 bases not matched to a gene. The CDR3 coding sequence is TGTGCCAGTAGCCGTAGACAGGGGGCACAGGACACTGAAGCTTTCTTT. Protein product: CASSRRQGAQDTEAFF. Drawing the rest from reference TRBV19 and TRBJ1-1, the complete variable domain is DGGITQSPKYLFRKEGQNVTLSCEQNLNHDAMYWYRQDPGQGLRLIYYSQIVNDFQKGDIAEGYSVSREKKESFPLTVTSAQKNPTAFYLCASSRRQGAQDTEAFFGQGTRLTVV.

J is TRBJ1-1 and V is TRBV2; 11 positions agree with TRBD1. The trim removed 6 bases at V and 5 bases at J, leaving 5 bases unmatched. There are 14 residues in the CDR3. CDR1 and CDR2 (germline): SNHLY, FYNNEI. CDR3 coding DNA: TGTGCCAGCAGGTCGGGACAGGGGGGGACTGAAGCTTTCTTT. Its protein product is CASRSGQGGTEAFF.

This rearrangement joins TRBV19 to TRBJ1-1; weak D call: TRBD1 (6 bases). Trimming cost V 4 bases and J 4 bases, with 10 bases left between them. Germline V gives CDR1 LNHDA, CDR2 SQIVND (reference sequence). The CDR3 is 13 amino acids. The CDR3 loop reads CASSKGGGTEAFF. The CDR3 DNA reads TGTGCCAGTAGTAAGGGGGGGGGCACTGAAGCTTTCTTT.

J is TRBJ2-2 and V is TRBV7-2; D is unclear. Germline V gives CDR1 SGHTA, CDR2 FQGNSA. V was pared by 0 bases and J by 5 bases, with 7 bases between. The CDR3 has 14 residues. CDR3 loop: CASSLALKTGELFF. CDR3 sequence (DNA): TGTGCCAGCAGCTTAGCGCTAAAGACCGGGGAGCTGTTTTTT.